The text below deals with one T cell receptor (beta chain). It has no known antigen specificity. Per-base quality was not reported, and no clone a single base away is much larger than it. This sample was included in a study of blood T cell repertoires in COVID-19 (dated by TCRdb to 2020 to 2022). Regarding the study in general: Samples covering the acute and convalescent phases of COVID-19 were provided by collaborators in the United States, Italy and Spain. The prospective study material was composed of cDNA or gDNA derived from T cells, B-cell-depleted T cells, or PBMCs. Subjects who had been exposed to COVID-19, were actively infected with it, or had recovered from it provided the deeply sampled blood TCRbeta repertoires that made up the dataset. The repertoires were made available in a free public database intended to serve as a resource for research on the immune response to SARS-CoV-2. Samples were obtained from the ongoing ImmuneRACE study (first 160 participants) and from 1,254 subjects provided by 6 global collaborators. The sample metadata nearly always contained a de-identified subject ID, COVID-19 status, age in years and sex. HLA class I and class II types, where available, came from metadata supplied by the sample provider rather than from assay-based typing. Here is what the overall study found, with its caveats: The quantity of clinical and demographic metadata differed by source and by participant and was supplied without curation.

The germline V gene yields KGHSH for CDR1 and LQKENI for CDR2. V loses 3 bases at its end and J loses 5 bases; junction bases beyond the gene matches: 10. From cysteine to phenylalanine, the CDR3 is 16 amino acids long. The read is trimmed to its CDR3 DNA, 48 bases read in frame from base 1. The immunoSEQ Assay, a bias-controlled multiplex PCR, was used to amplify TCRbeta CDR3 regions from genomic DNA. The authors processed their data as follows. The number of nucleated cells in each sample was estimated from the amplification of reference gene primers within the assay. Sequence reads were collapsed and filtered to measure the absolute abundance of every unique TCRbeta CDR3 rearrangement. For each sample, productive Simpson clonality was calculated by taking the square root of Simpson's diversity index across productive rearrangements. Here the immuneACCESS table is served through TCRdb, limited to in-frame sequences with V and J called. Missing clones are a known gap in these copies; in checked studies unresolved V genes cover under half, and the rest lacks a known reason. The V and J calls and clone size are taken from that table; D and trimming were inferred from the DNA. The sample includes approximately 220,000 clones, with around 84% observed a single time. Jointly, the top ten make up 18% of the sample.

Participants in the prospective study were aged roughly 18 to 100 years, lived in under 30 United States geographic areas, and enrolled through a virtual design. In the prospective study, participants were assigned to cohorts based on the clinical history participants reported in a screening survey and a study questionnaire. Recovered participants in ImmuneRACE Cohort 3 were defined as having two consecutive negative NP/OP PCR tests, clearance from a healthcare professional, or resolution of symptoms. Mobile phlebotomists in the prospective study collected whole blood, serum and a nasopharyngeal or oropharyngeal swab from every participant. Prospective study participants could optionally give additional blood draws and questionnaires over an approximately two-month period. Before DNA extraction, prospective study blood samples were shipped either frozen or at room temperature.

The receptor was isolated from a man in his forties who had recovered from COVID-19. This receptor chain uses TRBV18 and TRBJ2-7, with 10 bases in between that match TRBD2. Specimen: PBMCs or T cells enriched from blood (not recorded which). The sequenced DNA is TGTGCCAGCTCACCCCCCGGGGTAGCGGGAGGACACGAGCAGTACTTC. This translates into CASSPPGVAGGHEQYF.